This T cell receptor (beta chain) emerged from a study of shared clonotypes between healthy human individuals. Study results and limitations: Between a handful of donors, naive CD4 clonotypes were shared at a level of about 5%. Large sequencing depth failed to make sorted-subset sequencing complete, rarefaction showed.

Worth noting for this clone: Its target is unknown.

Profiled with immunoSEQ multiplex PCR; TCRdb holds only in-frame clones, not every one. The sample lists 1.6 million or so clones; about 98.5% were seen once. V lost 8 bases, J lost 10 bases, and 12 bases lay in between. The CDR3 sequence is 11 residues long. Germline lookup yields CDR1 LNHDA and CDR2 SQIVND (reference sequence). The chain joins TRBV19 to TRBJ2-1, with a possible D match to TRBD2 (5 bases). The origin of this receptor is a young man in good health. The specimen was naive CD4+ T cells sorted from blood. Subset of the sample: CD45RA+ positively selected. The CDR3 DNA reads TGTGCCAGTGGGCAGGACTGGGAGCAGTTCTTC. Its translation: CASGQDWEQFF.